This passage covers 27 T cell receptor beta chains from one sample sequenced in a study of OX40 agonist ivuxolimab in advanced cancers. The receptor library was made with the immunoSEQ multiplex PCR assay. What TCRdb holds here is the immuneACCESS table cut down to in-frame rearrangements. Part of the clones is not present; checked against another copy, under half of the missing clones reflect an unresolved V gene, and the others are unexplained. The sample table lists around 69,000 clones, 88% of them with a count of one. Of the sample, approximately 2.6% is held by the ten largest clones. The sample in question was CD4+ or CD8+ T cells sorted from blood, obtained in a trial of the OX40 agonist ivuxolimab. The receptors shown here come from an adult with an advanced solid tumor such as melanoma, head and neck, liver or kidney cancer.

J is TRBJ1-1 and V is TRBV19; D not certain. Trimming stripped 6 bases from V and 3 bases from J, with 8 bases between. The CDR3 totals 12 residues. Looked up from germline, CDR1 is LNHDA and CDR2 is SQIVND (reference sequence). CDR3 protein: CASSKYDTEAFF. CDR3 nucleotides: TGTGCCAGTAGCAAGTATGACACTGAAGCTTTCTTT.

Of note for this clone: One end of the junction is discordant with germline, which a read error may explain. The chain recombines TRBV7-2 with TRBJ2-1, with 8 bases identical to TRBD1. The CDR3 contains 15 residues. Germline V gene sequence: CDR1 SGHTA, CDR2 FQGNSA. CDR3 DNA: TGTGCCAGCAGCTCAAGACAGGGGTCTTCCAATGGGCAGTTCTTC. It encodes CASSSRQGSSNGQFF.

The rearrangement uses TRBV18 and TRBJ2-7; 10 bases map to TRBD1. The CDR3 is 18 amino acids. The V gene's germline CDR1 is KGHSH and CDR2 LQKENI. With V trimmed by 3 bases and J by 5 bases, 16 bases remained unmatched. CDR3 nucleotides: TGTGCCAGCTCACCGCTAACCCCGGGACAGGGGTCCTCAAACGAGCAGTACTTC. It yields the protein CASSPLTPGQGSSNEQYF. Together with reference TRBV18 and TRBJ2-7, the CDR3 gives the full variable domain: NAGVMQNPRHLVRRRGQEARLRCSPMKGHSHVYWYRQLPEEGLKFMVYLQKENIIDESGMPKERFSAEFPKEGPSILRIQQVVRGDSAAYFCASSPLTPGQGSSNEQYFGPGTRLTVT.

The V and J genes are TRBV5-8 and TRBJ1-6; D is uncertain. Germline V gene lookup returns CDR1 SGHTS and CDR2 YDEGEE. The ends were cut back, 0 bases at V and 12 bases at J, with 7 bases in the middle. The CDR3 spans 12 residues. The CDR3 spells CASSLEALPLHF. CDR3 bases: TGTGCCAGCAGCTTGGAGGCCCTACCCCTCCACTTT. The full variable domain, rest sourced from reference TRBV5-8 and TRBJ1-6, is EAGVTQSPTHLIKTRGQQATLRCSPISGHTSVYWYQQALGLGLQFLLWYDEGEERNRGNFPPRFSGRQFPNYSSELNVNALELEDSALYLCASSLEALPLHFGNGTRLTVT.

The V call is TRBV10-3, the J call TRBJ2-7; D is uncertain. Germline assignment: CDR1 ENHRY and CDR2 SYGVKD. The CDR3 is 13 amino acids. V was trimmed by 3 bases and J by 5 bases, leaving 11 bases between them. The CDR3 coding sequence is TGTGCCATCAGTGATAGAAAACTCCACGAGCAGTACTTC. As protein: CAISDRKLHEQYF.

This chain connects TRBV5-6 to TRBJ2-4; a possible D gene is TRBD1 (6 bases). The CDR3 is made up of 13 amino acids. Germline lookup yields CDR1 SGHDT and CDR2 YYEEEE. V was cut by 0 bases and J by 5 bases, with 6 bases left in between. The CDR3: CASSLGQENIQYF. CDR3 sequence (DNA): TGTGCCAGCAGCTTGGGACAGGAAAACATTCAGTACTTC.

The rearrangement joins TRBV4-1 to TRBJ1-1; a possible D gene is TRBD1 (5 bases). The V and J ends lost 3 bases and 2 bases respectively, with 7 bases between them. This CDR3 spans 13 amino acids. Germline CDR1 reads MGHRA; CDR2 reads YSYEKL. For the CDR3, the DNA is TGCGCCAGCAGCCAGACAGCTAACACTGAAGCTTTCTTT. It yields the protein CASSQTANTEAFF.

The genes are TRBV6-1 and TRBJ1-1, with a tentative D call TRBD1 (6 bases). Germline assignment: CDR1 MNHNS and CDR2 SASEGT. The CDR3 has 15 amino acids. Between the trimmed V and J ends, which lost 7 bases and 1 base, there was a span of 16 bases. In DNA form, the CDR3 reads TGTGCCAGCACGGGGTGGGAGGACAGGAACACTGAAGCTTTCTTT. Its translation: CASTGWEDRNTEAFF.

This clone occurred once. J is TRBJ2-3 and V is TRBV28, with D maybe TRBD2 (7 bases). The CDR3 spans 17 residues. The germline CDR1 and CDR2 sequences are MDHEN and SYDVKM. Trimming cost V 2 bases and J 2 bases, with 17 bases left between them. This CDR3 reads CASSLGALGGPTDTQYF. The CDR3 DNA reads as TGTGCCAGCAGTTTAGGCGCCCTCGGGGGGCCCACAGATACGCAGTATTTT.

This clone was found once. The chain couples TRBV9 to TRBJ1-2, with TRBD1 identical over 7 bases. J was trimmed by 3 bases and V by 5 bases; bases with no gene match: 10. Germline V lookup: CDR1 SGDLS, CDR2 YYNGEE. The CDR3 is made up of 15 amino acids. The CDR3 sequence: CASRPGQFSDYGYTF. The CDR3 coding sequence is TGTGCCAGCAGACCGGGACAGTTTTCGGACTATGGCTACACCTTC.

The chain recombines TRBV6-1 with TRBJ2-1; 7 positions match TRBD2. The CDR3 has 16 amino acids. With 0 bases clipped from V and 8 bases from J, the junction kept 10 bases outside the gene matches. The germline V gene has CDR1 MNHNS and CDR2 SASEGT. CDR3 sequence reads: CASSEAGAGAGDEQFF. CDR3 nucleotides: TGTGCCAGCAGTGAAGCCGGGGCGGGAGCGGGCGATGAGCAGTTCTTC.

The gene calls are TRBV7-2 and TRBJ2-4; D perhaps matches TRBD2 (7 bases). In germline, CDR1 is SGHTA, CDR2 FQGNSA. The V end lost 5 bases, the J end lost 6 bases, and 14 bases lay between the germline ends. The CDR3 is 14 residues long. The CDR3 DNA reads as TGTGCCAGCAGCCTAGGGGGACTAAGAAACATTCAGTACTTC. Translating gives CASSLGGLRNIQYF.

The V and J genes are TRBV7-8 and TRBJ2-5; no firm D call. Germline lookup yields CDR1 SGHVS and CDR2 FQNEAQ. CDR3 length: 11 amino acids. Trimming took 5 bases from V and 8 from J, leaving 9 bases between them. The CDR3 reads CASSPDATQYF. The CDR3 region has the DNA TGTGCCAGCAGCCCAGACGCAACCCAGTACTTC.

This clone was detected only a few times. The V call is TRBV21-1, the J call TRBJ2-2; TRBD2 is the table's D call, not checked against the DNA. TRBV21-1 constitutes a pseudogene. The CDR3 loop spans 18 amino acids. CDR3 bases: TGTGCCAGCAGCACCCCGTTTGTTAGCGGGGGGTACACCGGGGAGCTGTTTTTT. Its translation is CASSTPFVSGGYTGELFF.

This chain's CDR3 is CASSKATGTVF. The CDR3 DNA follows: TGTGCCAGCAGCAAAGCCACCGGGACGGTCTTT. The rearrangement uses TRBV21-1 and TRBJ1-1. TRBV21-1 has pseudogene status. This CDR3 is built from 11 residues.

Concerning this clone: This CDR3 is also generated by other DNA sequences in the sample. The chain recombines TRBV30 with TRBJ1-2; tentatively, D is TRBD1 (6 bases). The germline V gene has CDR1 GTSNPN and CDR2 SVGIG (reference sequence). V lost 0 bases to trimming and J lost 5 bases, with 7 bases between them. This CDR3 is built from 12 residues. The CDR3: CAWSVGGYGYTF. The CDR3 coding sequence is TGTGCCTGGAGTGTAGGGGGATATGGCTACACCTTC.

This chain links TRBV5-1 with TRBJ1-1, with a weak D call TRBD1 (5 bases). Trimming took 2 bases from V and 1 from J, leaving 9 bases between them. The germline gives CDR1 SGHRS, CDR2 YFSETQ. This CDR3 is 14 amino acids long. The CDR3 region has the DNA TGCGCCAGCAGCTTATTCGGGACGAACACTGAAGCTTTCTTT. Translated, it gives CASSLFGTNTEAFF.

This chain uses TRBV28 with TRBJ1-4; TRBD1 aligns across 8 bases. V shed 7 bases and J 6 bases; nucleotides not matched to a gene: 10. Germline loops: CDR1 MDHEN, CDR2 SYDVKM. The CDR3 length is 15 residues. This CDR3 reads CASTPPTGAYEKLFF. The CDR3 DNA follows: TGTGCCAGCACCCCCCCGACAGGGGCTTATGAAAAACTGTTTTTT.

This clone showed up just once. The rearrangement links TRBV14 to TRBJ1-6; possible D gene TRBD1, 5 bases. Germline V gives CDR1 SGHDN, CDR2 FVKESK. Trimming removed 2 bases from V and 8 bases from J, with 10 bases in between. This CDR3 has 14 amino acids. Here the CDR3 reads CASSQMTAYSPLHF. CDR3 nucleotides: TGTGCCAGCAGCCAAATGACAGCTTATTCACCCCTCCACTTT.

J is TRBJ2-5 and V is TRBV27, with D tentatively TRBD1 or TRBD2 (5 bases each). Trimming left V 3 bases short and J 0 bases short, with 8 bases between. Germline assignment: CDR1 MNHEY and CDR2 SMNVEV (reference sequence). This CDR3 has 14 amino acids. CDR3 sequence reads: CASSFVGDQETQYF. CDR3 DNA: TGTGCCAGCAGTTTCGTGGGGGACCAAGAGACCCAGTACTTC.

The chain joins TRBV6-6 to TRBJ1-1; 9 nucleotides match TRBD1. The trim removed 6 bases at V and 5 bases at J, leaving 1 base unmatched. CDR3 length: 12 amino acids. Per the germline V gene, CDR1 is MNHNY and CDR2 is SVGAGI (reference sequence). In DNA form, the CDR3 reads TGTGCCAGCAGAGGACAGGGGACTGAAGCTTTCTTT. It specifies CASRGQGTEAFF.

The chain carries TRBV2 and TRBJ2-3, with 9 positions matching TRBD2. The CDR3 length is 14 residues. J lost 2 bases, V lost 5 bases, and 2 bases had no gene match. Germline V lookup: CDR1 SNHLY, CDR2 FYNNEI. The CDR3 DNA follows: TGTGCCAGCAGTAGCGGGGGGCCCACAGATACGCAGTATTTT. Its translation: CASSSGGPTDTQYF.

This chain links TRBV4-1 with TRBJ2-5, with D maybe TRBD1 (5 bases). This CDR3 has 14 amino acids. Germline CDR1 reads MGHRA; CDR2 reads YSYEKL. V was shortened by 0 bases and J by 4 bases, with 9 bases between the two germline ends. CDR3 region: CASSQEGRVETQYF. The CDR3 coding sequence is TGCGCCAGCAGCCAAGAGGGGCGCGTAGAGACCCAGTACTTC.

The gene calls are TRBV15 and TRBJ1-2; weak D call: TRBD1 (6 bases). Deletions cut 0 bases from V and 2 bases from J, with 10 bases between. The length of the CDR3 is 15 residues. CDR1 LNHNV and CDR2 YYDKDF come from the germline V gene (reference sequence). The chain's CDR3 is CATSRDPGQNYGYTF. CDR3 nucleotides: TGTGCCACCAGCAGAGATCCAGGACAGAACTATGGCTACACCTTC.

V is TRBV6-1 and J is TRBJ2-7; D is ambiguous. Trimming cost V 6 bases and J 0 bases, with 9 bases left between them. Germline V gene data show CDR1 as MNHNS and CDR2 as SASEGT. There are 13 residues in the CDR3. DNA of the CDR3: TGTGCCAGCAGCCACCCCAGCTCCTACGAGCAGTACTTC. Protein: CASSHPSSYEQYF.

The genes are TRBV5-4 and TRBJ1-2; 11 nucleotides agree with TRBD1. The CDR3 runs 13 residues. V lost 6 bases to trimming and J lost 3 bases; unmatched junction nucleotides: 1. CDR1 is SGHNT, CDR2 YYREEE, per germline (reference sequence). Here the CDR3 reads CASTDRGHYGYTF. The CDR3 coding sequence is TGTGCCAGCACGGACAGGGGGCACTATGGCTACACCTTC.

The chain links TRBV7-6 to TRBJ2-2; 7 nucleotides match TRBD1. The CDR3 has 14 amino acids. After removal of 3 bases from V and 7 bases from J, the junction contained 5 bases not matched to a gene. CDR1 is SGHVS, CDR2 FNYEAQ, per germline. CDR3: CASSFDRAGGELFF. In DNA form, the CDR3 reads TGTGCCAGCAGCTTCGACAGGGCTGGCGGGGAGCTGTTTTTT.